This T cell receptor (beta chain) was profiled in a study of blood T cell repertoires in COVID-19. The trim removed 3 bases at V and 1 base at J, leaving 4 bases unmatched. This CDR3 has 15 amino acids. Germline V gene sequence: CDR1 SGDLS, CDR2 YYNGEE. This clone is medium-sized. Additional DNA sequences in this sample encode the identical CDR3. In the original workflow: Reference gene primers were amplified, and this amplification served to estimate nucleated cell counts. Generated by immunoSEQ multiplex PCR, the TCRdb table keeps only in-frame clones and is missing some. V, J and clone size reflect that table, while D and trimming were determined from the DNA. This table has roughly 35,000 clones, about 90% appearing once.

The chain has TRBV9 and TRBJ2-5, with 9 bases identical to TRBD2. This receptor was identified in a man in his 70s with acute or convalescent COVID-19. Sequences were obtained from peripheral blood. CDR3 in amino acids: CASSGGGGPQETQYF. In DNA, the CDR3 is TGTGCCAGCAGCGGCGGGGGGGGGCCCCAAGAGACCCAGTACTTC.